These 29 T cell receptor beta chains were all obtained from the same sample, sequenced in a study of monozygotic twins with inflammatory bowel disease. TCRdb re-analyzed the 5' RACE reads; it lists each CDR3 protein once, without DNA. The table for this sample gives under 150,000 distinct CDR3 sequences. Sequenced sample: blood. These TCRs come from a human donor with ulcerative colitis or Crohn's disease, or a healthy co-twin of an affected twin (not recorded which).

The V gene is TRBV7-9, the J gene TRBJ1-5; TCRdb indicates TRBD1, and absent DNA this call remains unverified. This CDR3 is 14 amino acids long. Germline CDR1 and CDR2: SEHNR and FQNEAQ (reference sequence). CDR3 amino acids: CASSTGGSNQPQHF.

The chain uses TRBV5-1 and TRBJ1-4. This CDR3 is built from 14 residues. Per germline, CDR1 SGHRS and CDR2 YFSETQ. CDR3 region: CASSLQDYNEKLFF.

The chain joins TRBV24-1 to TRBJ2-1; the D call from TCRdb, TRBD1, cannot be confirmed without DNA. The V gene's germline CDR1 is KGHDR and CDR2 SFDVKD. This CDR3 comprises 13 residues. CDR3 region: CATSDEGVQKQFF.

The rearrangement joins TRBV7-2 to TRBJ2-7; TCRdb reports TRBD1, a call that lacks DNA to check it against. There are 14 residues in the CDR3. From germline, CDR1 is SGHTA and CDR2 FQGNSA. CDR3 region: CASSPGGRTYEQYF.

The V call is TRBV7-2, the J call TRBJ2-1. CDR3 length: 14 residues. Looked up from germline, CDR1 is SGHTA and CDR2 is FQGNSA. CDR3: CASSLARAYNEQFF.

J is TRBJ2-6 and V is TRBV10-3; TCRdb gives TRBD2 as the D gene, but with no DNA this cannot be confirmed. CDR1 and CDR2 from the germline V gene are ENHRY and SYGVKD. The CDR3 length is 15 residues. The CDR3 sequence: CAISERASGANVLTF.

J is TRBJ2-5 and V is TRBV5-4; TCRdb's D call, TRBD1, is unchecked because there is no DNA. There are 13 residues in the CDR3. Germline CDR1 SGHNT, CDR2 YYREEE (reference sequence). CDR3 in amino acids: CASSPIREETQYF.

This chain joins TRBV5-6 and TRBJ2-7. Germline loops: CDR1 SGHDT, CDR2 YYEEEE. CDR3 length: 11 amino acids. CDR3 sequence reads: CASSHSYEQYF.

The chain couples TRBV5-1 to TRBJ2-7. The CDR3 loop spans 15 amino acids. Germline V lookup: CDR1 SGHRS, CDR2 YFSETQ. The CDR3 sequence: CASSLDGGNDYEQYF.

The CDR3: CASSTFSTDTQYF. The V call is TRBV5-4, the J call TRBJ2-3. Germline CDR1 SGHNT, CDR2 YYREEE (reference sequence). The CDR3 is 13 residues long. The full variable domain, with the rest looked up from reference TRBV5-4 and TRBJ2-3, is ETGVTQSPTHLIKTRGQQVTLRCSSQSGHNTVSWYQQALGQGPQFIFQYYREEENGRGNFPPRFSGLQFPNYSSELNVNALELDDSALYLCASSTFSTDTQYFGPGTRLTVL.

The gene calls are TRBV5-1 and TRBJ2-5; the D call of TRBD1 rests on TCRdb alone, since no DNA is present to check it. This CDR3 comprises 15 residues. Germline-derived CDR1 and CDR2 are SGHRS and YFSETQ. The CDR3 protein is CASSLAVAGQETQYF.

The chain couples TRBV9 to TRBJ2-1; the D gene TCRdb calls, TRBD2, cannot be checked with no DNA. This CDR3 contains 13 residues. The germline gives CDR1 SGDLS, CDR2 YYNGEE. This chain's CDR3 is CASSFRGGNEQFF.

The chain couples TRBV20-1 to TRBJ2-7; absent DNA, TCRdb's TRBD1 call cannot be checked. Germline assignment: CDR1 DFQATT and CDR2 SNEGSKA (reference sequence). The CDR3 consists of 17 residues. The CDR3 region is CSARGAAVGGFIHEQYF.

This CDR3 reads CASSSTPGADTQYF. The rearrangement uses TRBV5-1 and TRBJ2-3. CDR1 SGHRS and CDR2 YFSETQ come from the germline V gene. The CDR3 has 14 residues.

The chain has TRBV11-2 and TRBJ2-2. Germline loops: CDR1 SGHAT, CDR2 FQNNGV. The CDR3 is 18 amino acids. The CDR3 spells CASSSRFYMAASTGELFF. The whole variable domain, filled in from reference TRBV11-2 and TRBJ2-2, reads EAGVAQSPRYKIIEKRQSVAFWCNPISGHATLYWYQQILGQGPKLLIQFQNNGVVDDSQLPKDRFSAERLKGVDSTLKIQPAKLEDSAVYLCASSSRFYMAASTGELFFGEGSRLTVL.

This rearrangement joins TRBV15 to TRBJ2-7; the TCRdb D gene call, TRBD2, has no DNA to confirm it. The CDR3 has 12 amino acids. CDR1 is LNHNV and CDR2 is YYDKDF in the germline V gene (reference sequence). CDR3 amino acids: CATSQGRYEQYF.

This sequence joins TRBV4-1 and TRBJ2-7; TCRdb's D call of TRBD1 is untestable without DNA. This CDR3 is 14 amino acids long. The germline gives CDR1 MGHRA, CDR2 YSYEKL. The CDR3 loop is CASKQGSLSYEQYF.

The CDR3 region is CAISVQGAVSYNEQFF. The chain is built from TRBV10-3 and TRBJ2-1; checking the TCRdb D call of TRBD1 is not possible without DNA. Per the germline V gene, CDR1 is ENHRY and CDR2 is SYGVKD. The CDR3 is made up of 16 amino acids.

The gene calls are TRBV20-1 and TRBJ1-1. Germline values: CDR1 DFQATT, CDR2 SNEGSKA (reference sequence). CDR3 size: 11 residues. This CDR3 reads CSARGNTEAFF.

V gene TRBV13 combines with J gene TRBJ2-1; TCRdb indicates TRBD1, and absent DNA this call remains unverified. CDR1 and CDR2 (germline): PRHDT, FYEKMQ (reference sequence). The CDR3 spans 13 residues. The CDR3 loop reads CATPGRGYNEQFF.

The chain couples TRBV4-3 to TRBJ2-3. CDR1 and CDR2 from the germline V gene are LGHNA and YSLEER. The CDR3 extends over 15 amino acids. The CDR3 loop reads CASSQETRPTDTQYF.

The rearrangement uses TRBV6-1 and TRBJ1-5; TCRdb returns TRBD1, unconfirmable since there is no DNA. In germline, CDR1 is MNHNS, CDR2 SASEGT. The CDR3 consists of 12 residues. The CDR3 here is CASMGGYQPQHF.

CDR3 amino acids: CASSLVTGHEQYF. This sequence joins TRBV5-1 and TRBJ2-7; TCRdb gives TRBD1 as the D gene, but with no DNA this cannot be confirmed. The germline CDR1 and CDR2 sequences are SGHRS and YFSETQ. The CDR3 sequence is 13 residues long.

The chain has TRBV5-1 and TRBJ2-1; the D gene TCRdb calls, TRBD1, cannot be checked with no DNA. CDR3 length equals 15 residues. CDR1 SGHRS and CDR2 YFSETQ come from the germline V gene. The CDR3 sequence is CASSLAGQGFNEQFF.

The chain links TRBV4-1 to TRBJ1-6; TCRdb gives TRBD1 as the D gene, but with no DNA this cannot be confirmed. This CDR3 has 22 amino acids. Germline V CDR1 and CDR2: MGHRA, YSYEKL. The CDR3 sequence is CASSQAPLAGTGVTSYNSPLHF.

The chain joins TRBV7-2 to TRBJ2-2. The CDR3 is 13 residues long. Germline V gives CDR1 SGHTA, CDR2 FQGNSA. CDR3 in amino acids: CASSGKNTGELFF.

V and J are TRBV7-2 and TRBJ1-2. CDR3 length: 15 amino acids. Germline CDR1 reads SGHTA; CDR2 reads FQGNSA. The CDR3 loop is CASSLGNPVNYGYTF.

The chain recombines TRBV15 with TRBJ2-7; the TRBD2 assignment by TCRdb is unverifiable without DNA. The CDR3 loop spans 15 amino acids. The germline CDR1 and CDR2 sequences are LNHNV and YYDKDF (reference sequence). The CDR3 protein is CATTEGRIPPHEQYF.

V is TRBV20-1 and J is TRBJ1-1; the TCRdb call, TRBD1, lacks DNA for checking. Germline V gene sequence: CDR1 DFQATT, CDR2 SNEGSKA (reference sequence). The CDR3 contains 13 residues. This CDR3 is CSAPTGMNTEAFF.